This T cell receptor beta chain originates from a study of blood T cells in healthy people across ages. Study results and limitations: Using unsorted PBMCs precluded a conclusive naive versus antigen-experienced comparison.

The germline V gene encodes CDR1 MNHEY and CDR2 SVGEGT. The V end was cut by 0 bases, the J end by 10 bases, with 34 bases between. There are 20 residues in the CDR3. Combining a sample-barcoded 5' primer with a J-beta primer mix, a second PCR ran for about 7 to 12 cycles. TCRdb passed the 5' RACE reads through MiXCR, listing each CDR3 protein once. The repertoire holds over 1,200,000 distinct CDR3 sequences, with roughly 64% as singletons. The authors drew around 11 milliliters of peripheral blood from each donor. For this clonotype: Its antigen remains unidentified.

The TCR sequence derives from a young man in good health. The chain joins TRBV6-2 or TRBV6-3 to TRBJ2-7, with D maybe TRBD2 (6 bases). The sequenced sample was blood. The CDR3 DNA sequence: TGTGCCAGCAGTTACTCTGCGGGAAGAGGGTGGTCTCTGTATCCCCGAGGCCAGTACTTC. Translation gives CASSYSAGRGWSLYPRGQYF.